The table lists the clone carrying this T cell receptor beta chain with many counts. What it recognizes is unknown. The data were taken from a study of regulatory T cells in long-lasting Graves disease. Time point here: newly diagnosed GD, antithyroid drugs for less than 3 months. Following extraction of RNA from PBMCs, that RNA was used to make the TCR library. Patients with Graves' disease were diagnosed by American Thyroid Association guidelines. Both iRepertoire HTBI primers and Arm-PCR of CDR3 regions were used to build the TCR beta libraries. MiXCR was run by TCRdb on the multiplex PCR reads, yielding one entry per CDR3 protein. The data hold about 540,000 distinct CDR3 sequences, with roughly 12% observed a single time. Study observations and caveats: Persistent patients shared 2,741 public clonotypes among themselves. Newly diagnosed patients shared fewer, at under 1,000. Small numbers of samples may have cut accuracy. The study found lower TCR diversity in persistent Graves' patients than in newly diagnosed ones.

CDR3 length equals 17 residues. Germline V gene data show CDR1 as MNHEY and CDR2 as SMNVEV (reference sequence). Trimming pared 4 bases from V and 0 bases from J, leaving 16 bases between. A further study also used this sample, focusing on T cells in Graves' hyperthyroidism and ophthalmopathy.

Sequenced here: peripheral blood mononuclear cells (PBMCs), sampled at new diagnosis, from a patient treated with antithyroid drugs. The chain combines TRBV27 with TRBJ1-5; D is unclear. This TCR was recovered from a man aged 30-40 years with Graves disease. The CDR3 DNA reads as TGTGCCAGCAGTTCTCGGTTGGGCACTTATAGCAATCAGCCCCAGCATTTT. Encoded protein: CASSSRLGTYSNQPQHF.